Listed here is a single T cell receptor beta chain. Its antigen remains unidentified. This specimen belongs to a study of graft-versus-host responses after intestinal transplantation. Sequenced by immunoSEQ multiplex PCR; TCRdb stores in-frame clones only, minus some. This sample yields under 130,000 clones, of which over 85% are seen a single time; around 1% belongs to the top ten. The germline V gene has CDR1 MGHRA and CDR2 YSYEKL. V lost 4 bases and J lost 5, with 17 bases in between. The CDR3 has 15 residues. Sample: unstimulated CD8+ T cells sorted from spleen or lymph node cells, taken before intestinal transplant. The chain links TRBV4-1 to TRBJ1-1; possibly TRBD1 for D (5 bases). The TCR comes from a human donor who received an intestinal transplant. In DNA, the CDR3 is TGCGCCAGCAGCCCTACAATGCAGGGATCAACTGAAGCTTTCTTT. Its protein is CASSPTMQGSTEAFF.